The 14 T cell receptor beta chains below were found in one sample sequenced in a study of neurological immune-mediated disorders. The time point is: longitudinal time-point 3. TCRdb redid the calling of the 5' RACE reads with MiXCR, one entry per CDR3 protein. The profile covers 93,000 or so distinct CDR3 sequences, with 11% appearing a single time and 2.5% to 4% taken by the ten largest. Material: PBMCs. Source of these receptors: a female donor with HTLV-1-associated myelopathy (HAM/TSP).

This clonotype was detected many times. This chain joins TRBV7-9 and TRBJ2-7; D possibly uses TRBD1 or TRBD2 (5 bases each). This CDR3 has 13 amino acids. Germline V gene sequence: CDR1 SEHNR, CDR2 FQNEAQ (reference sequence). With 4 bases removed from V and 5 bases from J, the gap between germline ends came to 12 bases. The CDR3: CASSWGGSDEQYF. CDR3 DNA sequence: TGTGCCAGCAGCTGGGGCGGGTCGGACGAGCAGTACTTC.

This clonotype was picked up many times. This rearrangement joins TRBV5-1 to TRBJ2-4; 8 bases line up with TRBD1. This CDR3 contains 15 residues. J gave up 1 base and V 7 bases, and 7 bases lay outside the gene matches. The germline V gene has CDR1 SGHRS and CDR2 YFSETQ. CDR3 residues: CASANRQGAKNIQYF. In DNA form, the CDR3 reads TGCGCCAGCGCCAACCGACAGGGGGCCAAAAACATTCAGTACTTC.

This clonotype was seen a few times. The chain employs TRBV28 and TRBJ1-2; 8 bases fit TRBD1. Germline lookup yields CDR1 MDHEN and CDR2 SYDVKM. After removal of 9 bases from V and 4 bases from J, the junction contained 16 bases not matched to a gene. The CDR3 has 16 amino acids. CDR3 region: CARKFGQGGSVYGYTF. The CDR3, as DNA: TGTGCCAGAAAATTTGGACAGGGCGGTTCGGTCTATGGCTACACCTTC.

In its sample, this clonotype was seen many times. The chain links TRBV24-1 to TRBJ2-2, with D perhaps TRBD1 (5 bases). Germline V lookup: CDR1 KGHDR, CDR2 SFDVKD. The V end was cut by 4 bases, the J end by 2 bases, with 16 bases between. This CDR3 has 17 residues. CDR3: CATSDRDSYRNTGELFF. CDR3 DNA: TGTGCCACCAGTGACCGCGACAGCTATCGTAACACCGGGGAGCTGTTTTTT.

As regards this clonotype: Given a much more abundant clone one base away, this may be a read error. The chain joins TRBV18 to TRBJ2-7; D remains ambiguous. Germline CDR1 reads KGHSH; CDR2 reads LQKENI. This CDR3 has 12 residues. CDR3 sequence reads: CTSSPLSNEQYF. CDR3 nucleotide sequence: TGTACCAGCTCACCACTTTCCAACGAGCAGTACTTC.

This clonotype appeared many times. V is TRBV12-3 or TRBV12-4 and J is TRBJ2-3; D might be TRBD1 or TRBD2, each matching 5 bases. The CDR3 length is 14 residues. The germline V and J ends were trimmed by 7 bases and 2 bases, with 13 bases remaining between them. The DNA of the CDR3 is TGTGCCAGCACCGACAGAGGGATCACAGATACGCAGTATTTT. The encoded protein is CASTDRGITDTQYF.

This clonotype was observed at least ten times. The rearrangement uses TRBV4-1 and TRBJ1-3; D gene ambiguous. Germline values: CDR1 MGHRA, CDR2 YSYEKL. This CDR3 has 16 amino acids. V was trimmed by 1 base and J by 0 bases, leaving 10 bases between them. Here the CDR3 DNA reads TGCGCCAGCAGCCAAGCCCCCGGGCTCTCTGGAAACACCATATATTTT. Protein: CASSQAPGLSGNTIYF.

Concerning this clonotype: This clone may be a read error of a much larger clone one base away. V is TRBV7-8 and J is TRBJ2-1, with TRBD1 matching over 10 bases. The CDR3 is 14 residues long. Germline V lookup: CDR1 SGHVS, CDR2 FQNEAQ. Trimming cost V 5 bases and J 12 bases; bases outside gene matches: 10. CDR3 protein: CASSLRDRGDVQFF. The CDR3, as DNA: TGTGCCAGCAGCCTCCGGGACAGGGGCGATGTGCAGTTCTTC.

The sample holds one count of this clonotype. With a much larger clone just one base away, this may be a read error. This chain uses TRBV28 with TRBJ2-7; weak D call: TRBD1 (6 bases). The CDR3 consists of 15 residues. CDR1 and CDR2 (germline): MDHEN, SYDVKM. The CDR3 region is CACSLYLGQNYEQYF. The CDR3 nucleotides are TGTGCCTGCAGTCTGTATTTAGGACAGAACTACGAGCAGTACTTC.

This clonotype was detected a few times. The chain recombines TRBV5-1 with TRBJ1-6; 8 positions match TRBD1. In germline, CDR1 is SGHRS, CDR2 YFSETQ. This CDR3 contains 14 residues. V lost 4 bases and J lost 6; bases outside the gene matches: 3. CDR3: CASSRGQGNSPLHF. The CDR3 coding sequence is TGCGCCAGCAGCCGCGGACAGGGTAATTCACCCCTCCACTTT. Supplemented by reference TRBV5-1 and TRBJ1-6, the full variable domain reads KAGVTQTPRYLIKTRGQQVTLSCSPISGHRSVSWYQQTPGQGLQFLFEYFSETQRNKGNFPGRFSGRQFSNSRSEMNVSTLELGDSALYLCASSRGQGNSPLHFGNGTRLTVT.

Details on this clonotype: One junction end does not reproduce the germline sequence, and a read error may be involved. V usage is TRBV6-6 and J usage is TRBJ2-7, with 10 nucleotides matching TRBD1. From germline, CDR1 is MNHNY and CDR2 SVGAGI (reference sequence). The CDR3 extends over 17 amino acids. The CDR3 protein is CAISWLQWTGGAYEQYF. The CDR3 DNA reads TGTGCCATCAGTTGGTTGCAATGGACAGGGGGTGCCTACGAGCAGTACTTC.

A word on this clonotype: Possible read error: a much larger clone is one base away. This sequence joins TRBV7-6 and TRBJ2-7, with TRBD1 matching 7 bases. This CDR3 has 15 residues. CDR1 and CDR2 from the germline V gene are SGHVS and FNYEAQ. CDR3 in DNA: TGTGTCAGCAGCGTCAGGACAGGTAACACCTACGAGCAGTACTTC. Translated, it gives CVSSVRTGNTYEQYF.

There are a few counts of this clonotype. This chain connects TRBV7-2 to TRBJ2-4; D is ambiguous. The CDR3 length is 14 residues. Per germline, CDR1 SGHTA and CDR2 FQGNSA. The V end was cut by 5 bases, the J end by 2 bases, with 10 bases between. CDR3 bases: TGTGCCAGCAGCCCTGGATCTCCCAAAAACATTCAGTACTTC. Its translation is CASSPGSPKNIQYF.

This clonotype has a count of ten or more. The rearrangement joins TRBV5-1 to TRBJ1-5; a weak D match, TRBD1 (6 bases). V was trimmed by 4 bases and J by 5 bases, leaving 16 bases between them. CDR1 is SGHRS, CDR2 YFSETQ, per germline. This CDR3 has 15 amino acids. This CDR3 reads CASSLGGGLDQPQHF. The CDR3 region has the DNA TGCGCCAGCAGCCTCGGGGGGGGGCTAGATCAGCCCCAGCATTTT.